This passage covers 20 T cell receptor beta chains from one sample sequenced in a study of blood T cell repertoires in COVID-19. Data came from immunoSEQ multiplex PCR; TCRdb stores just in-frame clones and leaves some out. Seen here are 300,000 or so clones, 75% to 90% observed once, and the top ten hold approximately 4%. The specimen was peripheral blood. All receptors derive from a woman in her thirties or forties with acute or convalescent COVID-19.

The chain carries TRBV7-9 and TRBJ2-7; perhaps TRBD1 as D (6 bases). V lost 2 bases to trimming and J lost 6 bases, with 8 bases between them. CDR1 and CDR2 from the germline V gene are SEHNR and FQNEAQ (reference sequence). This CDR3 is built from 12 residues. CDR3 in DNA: TGTGCCAGCAGCTTAACAGGGACCGAGCAGTACGTC. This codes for CASSLTGTEQYV.

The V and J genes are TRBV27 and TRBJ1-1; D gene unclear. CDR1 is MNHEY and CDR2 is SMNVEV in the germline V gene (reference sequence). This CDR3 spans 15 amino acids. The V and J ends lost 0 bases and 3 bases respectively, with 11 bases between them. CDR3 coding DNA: TGTGCCAGCAGTTTATCACCCGGAGGACACACTGAAGCTTTCTTT. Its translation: CASSLSPGGHTEAFF.

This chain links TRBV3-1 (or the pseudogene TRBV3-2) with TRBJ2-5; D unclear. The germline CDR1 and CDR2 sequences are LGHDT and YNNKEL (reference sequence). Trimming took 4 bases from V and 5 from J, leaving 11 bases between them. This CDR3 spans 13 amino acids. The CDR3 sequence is CASSPPTAETQYF. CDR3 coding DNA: TGTGCCAGCAGCCCCCCCACCGCGGAGACCCAGTACTTC.

The CDR3 protein is CAWSGTSGGNTGELFF. The CDR3 DNA is TGTGCCTGGAGTGGGACTAGCGGGGGGAACACCGGGGAGCTGTTTTTT. The chain joins TRBV30 to TRBJ2-2; 13 bases fit TRBD2. There are 16 residues in the CDR3. Germline-derived CDR1 and CDR2 are GTSNPN and SVGIG (reference sequence). Trimming at V came to 1 base and at J to 1 base, leaving 0 bases not matched to a gene.

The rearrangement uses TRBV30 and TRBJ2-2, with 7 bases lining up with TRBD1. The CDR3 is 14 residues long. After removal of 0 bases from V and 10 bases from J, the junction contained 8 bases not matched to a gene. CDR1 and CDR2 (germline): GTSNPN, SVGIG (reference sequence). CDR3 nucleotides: TGTGCCTGGAGTGTACTGGTAGGGGGCGCGGAGCTGTTTTTT. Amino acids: CAWSVLVGGAELFF.

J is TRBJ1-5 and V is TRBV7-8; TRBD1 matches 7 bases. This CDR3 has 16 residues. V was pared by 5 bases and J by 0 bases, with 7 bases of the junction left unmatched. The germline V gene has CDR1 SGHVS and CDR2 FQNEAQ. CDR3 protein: CASSPPGTVSNQPQHF. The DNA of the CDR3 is TGTGCCAGCAGCCCCCCTGGGACAGTTAGCAATCAGCCCCAGCATTTT.

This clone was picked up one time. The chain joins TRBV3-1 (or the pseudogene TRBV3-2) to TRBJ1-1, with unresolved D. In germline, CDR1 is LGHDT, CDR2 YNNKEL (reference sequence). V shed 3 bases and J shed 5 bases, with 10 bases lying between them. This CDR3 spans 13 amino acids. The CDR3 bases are TGTGCCAGCAGCCATCAAGGAGTTACTGAAGCTTTCTTT. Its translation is CASSHQGVTEAFF.

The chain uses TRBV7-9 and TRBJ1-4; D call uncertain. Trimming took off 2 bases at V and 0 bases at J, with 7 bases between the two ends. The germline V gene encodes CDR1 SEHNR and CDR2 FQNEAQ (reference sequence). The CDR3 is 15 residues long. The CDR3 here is CASSLSAATNEKLFF. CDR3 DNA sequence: TGTGCCAGCAGCTTATCGGCGGCAACTAATGAAAAACTGTTTTTT.

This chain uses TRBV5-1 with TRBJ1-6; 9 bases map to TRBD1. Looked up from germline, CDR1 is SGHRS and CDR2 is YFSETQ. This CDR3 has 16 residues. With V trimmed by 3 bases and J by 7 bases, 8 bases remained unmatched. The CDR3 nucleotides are TGCGCCAGCAGCTCACGTGCCGGGACAGGGAATTCACCCCTCCACTTT. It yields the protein CASSSRAGTGNSPLHF.

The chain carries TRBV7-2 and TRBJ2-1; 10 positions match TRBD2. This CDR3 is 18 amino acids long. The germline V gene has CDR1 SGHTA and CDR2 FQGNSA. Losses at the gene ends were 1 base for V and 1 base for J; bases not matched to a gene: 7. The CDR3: CASSLESSGGGSYNEQFF. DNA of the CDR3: TGTGCCAGCAGCTTAGAATCTAGCGGGGGAGGGTCCTACAATGAGCAGTTCTTC.

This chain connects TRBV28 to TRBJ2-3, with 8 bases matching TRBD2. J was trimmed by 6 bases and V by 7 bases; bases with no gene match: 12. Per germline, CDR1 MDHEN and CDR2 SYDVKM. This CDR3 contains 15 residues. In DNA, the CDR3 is TGTGCCAGCACCACGTTCGGTAGCGGGGCGGATACGCAGTATTTT. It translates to CASTTFGSGADTQYF. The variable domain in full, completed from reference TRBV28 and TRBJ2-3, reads DVKVTQSSRYLVKRTGEKVFLECVQDMDHENMFWYRQDPGLGLRLIYFSYDVKMKEKGDIPEGYSVSREKKERFSLILESASTNQTSMYLCASTTFGSGADTQYFGPGTRLTVL.

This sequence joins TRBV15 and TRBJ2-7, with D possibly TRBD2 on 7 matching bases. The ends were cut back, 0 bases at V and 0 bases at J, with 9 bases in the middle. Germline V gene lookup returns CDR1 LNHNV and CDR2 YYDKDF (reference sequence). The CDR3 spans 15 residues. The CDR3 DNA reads TGTGCCACCAGCAGAGAGGGGGGGCACTCCTACGAGCAGTACGTC. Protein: CATSREGGHSYEQYV.

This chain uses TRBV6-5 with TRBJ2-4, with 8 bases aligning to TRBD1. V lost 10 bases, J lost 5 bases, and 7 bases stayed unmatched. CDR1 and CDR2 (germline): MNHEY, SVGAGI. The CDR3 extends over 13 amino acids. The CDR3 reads CAMQDRDQNIQYF. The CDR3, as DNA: TGTGCCATGCAGGACAGGGACCAAAACATTCAGTACTTC.

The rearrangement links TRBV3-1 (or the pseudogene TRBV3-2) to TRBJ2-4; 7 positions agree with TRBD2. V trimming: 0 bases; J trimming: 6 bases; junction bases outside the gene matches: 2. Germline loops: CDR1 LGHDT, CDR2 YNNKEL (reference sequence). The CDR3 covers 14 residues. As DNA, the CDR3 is TGTGCCAGCAGCCAAGACGGGGGGATAAACATTCAGTACTTC. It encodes CASSQDGGINIQYF.

CDR3 sequence (DNA): TGTGCCAGCAGCTTGGAACAGACCTTCTACAATGAGCAGTTCTTC. Translated, it gives CASSLEQTFYNEQFF. The chain carries TRBV5-8 and TRBJ2-1, with D unresolved. This CDR3 comprises 15 residues. V gave up 0 bases and J gave up 3 bases, with 10 bases separating them. The germline gives CDR1 SGHTS, CDR2 YDEGEE.

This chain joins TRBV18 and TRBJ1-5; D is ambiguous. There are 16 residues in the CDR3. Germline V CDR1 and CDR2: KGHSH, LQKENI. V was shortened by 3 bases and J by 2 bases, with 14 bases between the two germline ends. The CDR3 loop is CASSPVGVMGNQPQHF. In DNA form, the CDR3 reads TGTGCCAGCTCACCGGTCGGGGTTATGGGCAATCAGCCCCAGCATTTT. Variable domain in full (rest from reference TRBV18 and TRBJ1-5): NAGVMQNPRHLVRRRGQEARLRCSPMKGHSHVYWYRQLPEEGLKFMVYLQKENIIDESGMPKERFSAEFPKEGPSILRIQQVVRGDSAAYFCASSPVGVMGNQPQHFGDGTRLSIL.

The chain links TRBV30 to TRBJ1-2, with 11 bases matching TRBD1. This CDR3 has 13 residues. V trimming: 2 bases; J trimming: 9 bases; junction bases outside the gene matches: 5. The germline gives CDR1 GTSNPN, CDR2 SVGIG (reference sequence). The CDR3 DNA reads TGTGCCTGGAGTTTCCGGGACAGGGGGAGCTACACCTTC. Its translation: CAWSFRDRGSYTF.

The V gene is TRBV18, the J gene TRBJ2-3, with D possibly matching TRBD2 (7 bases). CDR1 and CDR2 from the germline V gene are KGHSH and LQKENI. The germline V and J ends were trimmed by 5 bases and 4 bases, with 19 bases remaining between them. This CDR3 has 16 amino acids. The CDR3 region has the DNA TGTGCCAGCTCAACACTCGGTGGGGGGGCTGCAGATACGCAGTATTTT. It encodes CASSTLGGGAADTQYF.

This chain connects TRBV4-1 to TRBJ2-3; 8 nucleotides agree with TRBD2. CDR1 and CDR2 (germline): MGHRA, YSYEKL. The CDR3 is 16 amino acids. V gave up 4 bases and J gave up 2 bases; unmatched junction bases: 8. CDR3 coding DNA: TGCGCCAGCAGCCTAATAGCGGGGTACACCACAGATACGCAGTATTTT. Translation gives CASSLIAGYTTDTQYF.

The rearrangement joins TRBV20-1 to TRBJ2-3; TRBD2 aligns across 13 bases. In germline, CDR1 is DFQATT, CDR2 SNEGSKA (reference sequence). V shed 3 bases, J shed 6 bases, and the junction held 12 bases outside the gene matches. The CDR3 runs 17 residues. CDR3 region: CSASTGTSGANPDTQYF. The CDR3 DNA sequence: TGCAGTGCTAGTACCGGGACTAGCGGGGCTAACCCGGATACGCAGTATTTT.